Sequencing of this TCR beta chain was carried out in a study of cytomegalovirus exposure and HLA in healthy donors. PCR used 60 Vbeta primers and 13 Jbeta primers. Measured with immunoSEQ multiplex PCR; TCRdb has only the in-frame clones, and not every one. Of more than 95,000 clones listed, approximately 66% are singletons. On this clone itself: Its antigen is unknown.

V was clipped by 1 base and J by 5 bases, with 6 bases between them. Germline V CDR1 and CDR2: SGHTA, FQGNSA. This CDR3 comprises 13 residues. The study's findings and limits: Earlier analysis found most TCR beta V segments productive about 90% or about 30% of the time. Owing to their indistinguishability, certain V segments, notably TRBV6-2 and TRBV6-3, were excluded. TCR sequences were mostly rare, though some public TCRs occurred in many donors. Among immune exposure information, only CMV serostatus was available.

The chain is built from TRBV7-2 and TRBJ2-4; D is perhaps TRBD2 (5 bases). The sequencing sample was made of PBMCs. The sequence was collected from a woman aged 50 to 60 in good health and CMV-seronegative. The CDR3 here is CASSLGRENIQYF. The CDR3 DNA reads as TGTGCCAGCAGCTTAGGGCGGGAAAACATTCAGTACTTC.